A single sample is the source of the 21 T cell receptor beta chains below, sequenced in a study of blood T cell repertoires in COVID-19. Produced via immunoSEQ multiplex PCR; TCRdb's table is partial and in-frame only. The data contain tens of thousands of clones, around 87% of them singletons. Input material: peripheral blood. These TCRs come from a woman in her forties or fifties with active or convalescent COVID-19.

V usage is TRBV2 and J usage is TRBJ1-1; a weak D match, TRBD1 (5 bases). This CDR3 has 15 amino acids. V gave up 10 bases and J gave up 2 bases, with 20 bases separating them. Looked up from germline, CDR1 is SNHLY and CDR2 is FYNNEI. The chain's CDR3 is CATTPLQGANTEAFF. CDR3 sequence (DNA): TGTGCCACCACCCCCTTGCAGGGCGCAAACACTGAAGCTTTCTTT.

V gene TRBV10-3 combines with J gene TRBJ1-1; no definite D call. In germline, CDR1 is ENHRY, CDR2 SYGVKD. Trimming left V 10 bases short and J 2 bases short, with 14 bases between. This CDR3 is 13 amino acids long. The CDR3 region is CATKKNINTEAFF. CDR3 DNA sequence: TGTGCCACCAAAAAAAACATAAACACTGAAGCTTTCTTT.

The gene calls are TRBV12-5 and TRBJ1-1; 12 bases agree with TRBD1. The germline CDR1 and CDR2 sequences are LGHNT and FRNRAP. The junction had 4 bases not matched to a gene; V was cut back by 5 bases and J by 3 bases. There are 15 residues in the CDR3. CDR3 sequence reads: CASGRGQGADTEAFF. Here the CDR3 DNA reads TGTGCTAGTGGTCGGGGACAGGGGGCGGACACTGAAGCTTTCTTT. Based on the CDR3 plus reference TRBV12-5 and TRBJ1-1, the full variable domain is DARVTQTPRHKVTEMGQEVTMRCQPILGHNTVFWYRQTMMQGLELLAYFRNRAPLDDSGMPKDRFSAEMPDATLATLKIQPSEPRDSAVYFCASGRGQGADTEAFFGQGTRLTVV.

The DNA for the CDR3 is TGTGCCAGCAGCCAAAATACAGGGGAAGGCTACACCTTC. Its translation is CASSQNTGEGYTF. This rearrangement joins TRBV3-1 (or the pseudogene TRBV3-2) to TRBJ1-2, with 7 bases identical to TRBD1. Trimming removed 2 bases from V and 8 bases from J; junction bases left unmatched: 5. CDR1 LGHDT and CDR2 YNNKEL come from the germline V gene (reference sequence). This CDR3 contains 13 residues.

This clone was counted between two and nine times. The V and J genes are TRBV19 and TRBJ1-4; 9 nucleotides agree with TRBD1. V shed 9 bases and J 8 bases; nucleotides not matched to a gene: 7. This CDR3 has 13 residues. Germline loops: CDR1 LNHDA, CDR2 SQIVND (reference sequence). The CDR3 bases are TGTGCCAGCGCCCGGGACAGGGAGGAAAAACTGTTTTTT. Its translation is CASARDREEKLFF. Drawing the rest from reference TRBV19 and TRBJ1-4, the complete variable domain is DGGITQSPKYLFRKEGQNVTLSCEQNLNHDAMYWYRQDPGQGLRLIYYSQIVNDFQKGDIAEGYSVSREKKESFPLTVTSAQKNPTAFYLCASARDREEKLFFGSGTQLSVL.

The V gene is TRBV12-3 or TRBV12-4, the J gene TRBJ2-7; 7 bases are a match to TRBD2. The CDR3 is 13 amino acids. After removal of 1 base from V and 5 bases from J, the junction contained 2 bases not matched to a gene. CDR3 nucleotides: TGTGCCAGCAGTTTAGGCCGGGGGGACGAGCAGTACTTC. This translates into CASSLGRGDEQYF.

The chain is built from TRBV6-5 and TRBJ1-1; D not resolved. This CDR3 comprises 12 residues. Trimming left V 5 bases short and J 1 base short, with 5 bases between. Germline assignment: CDR1 MNHEY and CDR2 SVGAGI. The chain's CDR3 is CASSRQNTEAFF. The CDR3 nucleotides read TGTGCCAGCAGTAGACAGAACACTGAAGCTTTCTTT.

Written as DNA, the CDR3 is TGTGCCAGCAGCCAAGTGATAGCGGGGGGCGTAGCCAAAAACATTCAGTACTTC. Encoded protein: CASSQVIAGGVAKNIQYF. The V and J genes are TRBV3-1 (or the pseudogene TRBV3-2) and TRBJ2-4; TRBD2 agrees at 10 bases. This CDR3 has 18 amino acids. The ends lost 1 base at V and 0 bases at J; junction bases unmatched: 6. Per the germline V gene, CDR1 is LGHDT and CDR2 is YNNKEL (reference sequence).

The J gene is TRBJ1-2, the V gene TRBV15; 11 bases are a match to TRBD1. V lost 0 bases to trimming and J lost 7 bases; unmatched junction nucleotides: 7. Germline-derived CDR1 and CDR2 are LNHNV and YYDKDF (reference sequence). The CDR3 covers 16 residues. Here the CDR3 DNA reads TGTGCCACCAGCAGAGATAGGACAGGGGGCGCGAGTGGCTACACCTTC. It encodes CATSRDRTGGASGYTF.

The chain has TRBV5-6 and TRBJ1-4, with TRBD1 matching over 8 bases. Germline V gene sequence: CDR1 SGHDT, CDR2 YYEEEE. With 4 bases clipped from V and 1 base from J, the junction kept 3 bases outside the gene matches. This CDR3 has 15 amino acids. The CDR3 region has the DNA TGTGCCAGCAGCGTACAGGGGGGAACTAATGAAAAACTGTTTTTT. Translation: CASSVQGGTNEKLFF.

The chain combines TRBV6-1 with TRBJ2-7; D might be TRBD2 (6 bases). CDR1 and CDR2 from the germline V gene are MNHNS and SASEGT. The CDR3 length is 13 residues. The V and J ends lost 0 bases and 6 bases respectively, with 9 bases between them. The CDR3 region has the DNA TGTGCCAGCAGTGAAGCTAGGCGGGGCGAGCAGTACTTC. Protein: CASSEARRGEQYF.

The chain combines TRBV7-9 with TRBJ1-5; unclear D gene. Germline V gene data show CDR1 as SEHNR and CDR2 as FQNEAQ (reference sequence). The CDR3 contains 12 residues. V was trimmed by 3 bases and J by 7 bases, leaving 7 bases between them. The CDR3 reads CASSLGEQPQHF. CDR3 DNA: TGTGCCAGCAGCTTGGGCGAACAGCCCCAGCATTTT.

In nucleotides, the CDR3 is TGTGCCATCAGTGAGGGGACAGGGGACCGAGGGATGGATACGCAGTATTTT. Its protein is CAISEGTGDRGMDTQYF. The V gene is TRBV10-3, the J gene TRBJ2-3; 10 nucleotides align to TRBD1. CDR3 length: 17 residues. CDR1 and CDR2 (germline): ENHRY, SYGVKD. V lost 2 bases, J lost 6 bases, and 11 bases stayed unmatched.

This chain joins TRBV15 and TRBJ1-1, with unresolved D. The CDR3 is 11 residues long. V gave up 2 bases and J gave up 7 bases, with 5 bases separating them. Looked up from germline, CDR1 is LNHNV and CDR2 is YYDKDF (reference sequence). In nucleotides, the CDR3 is TGTGCCACCAGCAGACGGGATGAAGCTTTCTTT. This translates into CATSRRDEAFF. Full variable domain (remainder filled in from reference TRBV15 and TRBJ1-1): DAMVIQNPRYQVTQFGKPVTLSCSQTLNHNVMYWYQQKSSQAPKLLFHYYDKDFNNEADTPDNFQSRRPNTSFCFLDIRSPGLGDTAMYLCATSRRDEAFFGQGTRLTVV.

This chain's CDR3 is CASSIRRAGPLSDTQYF. The CDR3 bases are TGTGCCAGTAGTATACGGAGGGCAGGGCCTCTCTCAGATACGCAGTATTTT. V usage is TRBV19 and J usage is TRBJ2-3; weak D call: TRBD2 (6 bases). With 2 bases removed from V and 4 bases from J, the gap between germline ends came to 19 bases. Germline CDR1 LNHDA, CDR2 SQIVND (reference sequence). This CDR3 has 17 residues.

Within the sample, this clone is medium-sized. The V gene is TRBV29-1, the J gene TRBJ1-2, with TRBD1 identical over 7 bases. Trimming cost V 6 bases and J 4 bases; bases outside gene matches: 11. Germline CDR1 and CDR2: SQVTM and ANQGSEA. The CDR3 is made up of 14 amino acids. CDR3 nucleotide sequence: TGCAGCGTCCCTAAAGCGACAGGGACCTATGGCTACACCTTC. Translating gives CSVPKATGTYGYTF.

The chain is built from TRBV7-9 and TRBJ2-5, with 8 bases matching TRBD1. The germline V gene encodes CDR1 SEHNR and CDR2 FQNEAQ (reference sequence). The CDR3 consists of 14 residues. The V segment lost 5 bases and the J segment 4 bases; nucleotides outside the gene matches: 6. The CDR3 reads CASSLRTGRETQYF. The CDR3, as DNA: TGTGCCAGCAGCCTCAGGACAGGGCGAGAGACCCAGTACTTC.

V and J are TRBV11-2 and TRBJ2-1, with no clear D. The CDR3 spans 13 residues. Deletions cut 4 bases from V and 5 bases from J, with 9 bases between. The germline gives CDR1 SGHAT, CDR2 FQNNGV. CDR3 residues: CASSSIVDNEQFF. In DNA form, the CDR3 reads TGTGCCAGCAGCTCGATCGTAGACAATGAGCAGTTCTTC.

This chain links TRBV30 with TRBJ2-1; TRBD2 matches 8 bases. Trimming removed 0 bases from V and 8 bases from J; junction bases left unmatched: 3. The CDR3 covers 13 residues. The germline V gene has CDR1 GTSNPN and CDR2 SVGIG (reference sequence). CDR3 coding DNA: TGTGCCTGGAGTGTCTCGGGGGGGGATGAGCAGTTCTTC. This encodes CAWSVSGGDEQFF.

The chain couples TRBV19 to TRBJ1-1, with TRBD1 identical over 9 bases. Germline CDR1 is LNHDA and CDR2 is SQIVND (reference sequence). This CDR3 region has 15 residues. V lost 7 bases, J lost 1 base, and 7 bases stayed unmatched. The CDR3 protein is CASKPPTGGNTEAFF. In nucleotides, the CDR3 is TGTGCCAGTAAACCCCCGACAGGGGGGAACACTGAAGCTTTCTTT. Full variable domain (remainder filled in from reference TRBV19 and TRBJ1-1): DGGITQSPKYLFRKEGQNVTLSCEQNLNHDAMYWYRQDPGQGLRLIYYSQIVNDFQKGDIAEGYSVSREKKESFPLTVTSAQKNPTAFYLCASKPPTGGNTEAFFGQGTRLTVV.

The chain recombines TRBV5-8 with TRBJ1-5, with D tentatively TRBD1 (5 bases). The CDR3 totals 15 residues. Trimming pared 0 bases from V and 0 bases from J, leaving 7 bases between. Looked up from germline, CDR1 is SGHTS and CDR2 is YDEGEE. The CDR3 spells CASSLAGDSNQPQHF. As DNA, the CDR3 is TGTGCCAGCAGCTTGGCGGGGGATAGCAATCAGCCCCAGCATTTT.